The 13 T cell receptor beta chains presented below share a single source sample, sequenced in a study of cytomegalovirus exposure and HLA in healthy donors. Use of 60 Vbeta and 13 Jbeta primers characterized the PCR. Sequenced by immunoSEQ multiplex PCR; TCRdb stores in-frame clones only, minus some. The sample has more than 90,000 clones; 55% to 65% are singletons. Sequenced sample: PBMCs. The receptors derive from a woman under 40 in good health and CMV-seronegative.

The chain joins TRBV7-2 to TRBJ1-5; no firm D call. The CDR3 loop spans 14 amino acids. CDR1 SGHTA and CDR2 FQGNSA come from the germline V gene. V was clipped by 5 bases and J by 0 bases, with 8 bases between them. CDR3 sequence reads: CASSPTGSNQPQHF. The CDR3 nucleotides are TGTGCCAGCAGCCCGACGGGTAGCAATCAGCCCCAGCATTTT.

V gene TRBV14 combines with J gene TRBJ2-6; no reliable D call. This CDR3 region has 14 residues. Germline CDR1 SGHDN, CDR2 FVKESK. The V and J ends lost 4 bases and 3 bases respectively, with 7 bases between them. CDR3 in amino acids: CASSRAYGANVLTF. The DNA for the CDR3 is TGTGCCAGCAGCCGGGCCTATGGGGCCAACGTCCTGACTTTC.

V gene TRBV7-2 combines with J gene TRBJ2-7; 7 nucleotides line up with TRBD2. The CDR3 extends over 14 amino acids. CDR1 is SGHTA, CDR2 FQGNSA, per germline. V lost 2 bases to trimming and J lost 4 bases; unmatched junction nucleotides: 5. CDR3: CASSLSGTAYEQYF. CDR3 in DNA: TGTGCCAGCAGCTTAAGCGGGACCGCTTACGAGCAGTACTTC.

This chain connects TRBV19 to TRBJ1-5; D may be TRBD1 (6 bases). This CDR3 spans 14 amino acids. Per germline, CDR1 LNHDA and CDR2 SQIVND (reference sequence). V was pared by 5 bases and J by 1 base, with 9 bases between. For the CDR3, the DNA is TGTGCCAGTAGTCAGGGGTTCAGCAATCAGCCCCAGCATTTT. Translation: CASSQGFSNQPQHF.

This clone was seen ten or more times. CDR3 in DNA: TGTGCCAGCAGCTCGACCTGGGGGGACACTGAAGCTTTCTTT. Translated, it gives CASSSTWGDTEAFF. V is TRBV7-8 and J is TRBJ1-1; maybe TRBD1 (5 bases). The CDR3 length is 14 residues. The germline CDR1 and CDR2 sequences are SGHVS and FQNEAQ. Trimming stripped 4 bases from V and 3 bases from J, with 12 bases between.

In this sample, this clone turned up a few times. The genes are TRBV12-5 and TRBJ1-2; no clear D. The V end lost 6 bases, the J end lost 3 bases, and 11 bases lay between the germline ends. CDR3 size: 13 residues. Germline CDR1 reads LGHNT; CDR2 reads FRNRAP. The CDR3 loop reads CASGHDTHYGYTF. CDR3 bases: TGTGCTAGTGGCCACGACACTCACTATGGCTACACCTTC.

This clone was observed a single time. This rearrangement joins TRBV7-2 to TRBJ2-2; TRBD1 matches at 8 bases. Losses at the gene ends were 2 bases for V and 7 bases for J; bases not matched to a gene: 9. Germline assignment: CDR1 SGHTA and CDR2 FQGNSA. The CDR3 contains 16 residues. For the CDR3, the DNA is TGTGCCAGCAGCTTACGTCCAGGACAGGGAGGCGGGGAGCTGTTTTTT. Translation gives CASSLRPGQGGGELFF. Looking up the rest from reference TRBV7-2 and TRBJ2-2 gives the full variable domain: GAGVSQSPSNKVTEKGKDVELRCDPISGHTALYWYRQSLGQGLEFLIYFQGNSAPDKSGLPSDRFSAERTGGSVSTLTIQRTQQEDSAVYLCASSLRPGQGGGELFFGEGSRLTVL.

The chain has TRBV7-9 and TRBJ2-3; 7 nucleotides line up with TRBD2. J lost 3 bases, V lost 0 bases, and 6 bases had no gene match. The CDR3 has 16 residues. Germline CDR1 and CDR2: SEHNR and FQNEAQ (reference sequence). The CDR3 sequence is CASSLAIAGVTDTQYF. The CDR3 DNA reads TGTGCCAGCAGCTTAGCGATCGCGGGAGTGACAGATACGCAGTATTTT.

The chain couples TRBV6-4 to TRBJ2-1, with 15 bases fitting TRBD2. Germline V CDR1 and CDR2: MRHNA, SNTAGT. The V and J ends lost 5 bases and 7 bases, in that order; junction bases with no gene match: 3. This CDR3 is built from 15 residues. The CDR3 bases are TGTGCCAGCAGTCTTGGGACTAGCGGGAGGAATGAGCAGTTCTTC. Translated, it gives CASSLGTSGRNEQFF.

This clone was observed a handful of times. The chain is built from TRBV6-1 and TRBJ1-5; D might be TRBD1 (6 bases). V lost 3 bases and J lost 0, with 12 bases in between. The CDR3 totals 16 residues. Germline lookup yields CDR1 MNHNS and CDR2 SASEGT. This chain's CDR3 is CASSELQGNSNQPQHF. The CDR3 DNA reads TGTGCCAGCAGTGAGCTACAGGGAAATAGCAATCAGCCCCAGCATTTT.

This clone was detected only a few times. V is TRBV4-3 and J is TRBJ1-3, with TRBD1 as a possible D gene (6 bases). The CDR3 totals 17 residues. The germline V gene encodes CDR1 LGHNA and CDR2 YSLEER. Trimming took off 2 bases at V and 0 bases at J, with 14 bases between the two ends. The CDR3 is CASSQYRDNHSGNTIYF. CDR3 DNA sequence: TGCGCCAGCAGCCAATACAGGGACAACCACTCTGGAAACACCATATATTTT.

This clone was counted a few times. The J gene is TRBJ2-1, the V gene TRBV5-1; TRBD1 matches at 9 bases. The germline gives CDR1 SGHRS, CDR2 YFSETQ. The CDR3 is 15 amino acids. The ends lost 0 bases at V and 8 bases at J; junction bases unmatched: 6. CDR3 sequence: CASSLGGQGLYEQFF. DNA of the CDR3: TGCGCCAGCAGCTTGGGGGGACAGGGATTGTATGAGCAGTTCTTC.

A few counts support this clone. V usage is TRBV19 and J usage is TRBJ2-7; 8 bases fit TRBD1. Germline trimming cut 3 bases from V and 5 bases from J; bases unmatched to any gene: 6. The CDR3 is 14 residues long. Germline lookup yields CDR1 LNHDA and CDR2 SQIVND (reference sequence). DNA for the CDR3: TGTGCCAGTAGTATCAGGACAGGGAAGGACGAGCAGTACTTC. Protein product: CASSIRTGKDEQYF.